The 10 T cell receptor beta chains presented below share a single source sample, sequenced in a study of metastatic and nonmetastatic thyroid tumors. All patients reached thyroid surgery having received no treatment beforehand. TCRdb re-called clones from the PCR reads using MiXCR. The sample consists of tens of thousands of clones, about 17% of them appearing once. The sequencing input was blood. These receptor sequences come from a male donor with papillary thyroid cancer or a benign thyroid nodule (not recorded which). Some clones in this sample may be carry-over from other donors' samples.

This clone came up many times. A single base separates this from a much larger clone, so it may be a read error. The CDR3 is CASSSRTGGQYF. The CDR3 bases are TGTGCCAGCAGCTCCCGGACAGGAGGGCAGTACTTC. The chain recombines TRBV11-2 with TRBJ2-7; 7 nucleotides align to TRBD1. Germline lookup yields CDR1 SGHAT and CDR2 FQNNGV. V gave up 4 bases and J gave up 9 bases; unmatched junction bases: 6. The CDR3 has 12 residues.

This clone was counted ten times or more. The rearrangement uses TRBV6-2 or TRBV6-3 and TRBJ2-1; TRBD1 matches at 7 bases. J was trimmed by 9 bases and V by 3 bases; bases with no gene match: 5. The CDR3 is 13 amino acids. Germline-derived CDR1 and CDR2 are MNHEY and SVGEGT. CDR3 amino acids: CASSYDRGLEQFF. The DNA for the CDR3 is TGTGCCAGCAGTTATGATAGGGGGCTTGAGCAGTTCTTC.

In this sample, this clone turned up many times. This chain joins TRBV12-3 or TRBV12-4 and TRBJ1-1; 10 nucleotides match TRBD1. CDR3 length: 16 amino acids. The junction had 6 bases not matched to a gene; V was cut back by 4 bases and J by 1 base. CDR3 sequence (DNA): TGTGCCAGCAGTTGGGACAGGGGAATTTGGAACACTGAAGCTTTCTTT. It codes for CASSWDRGIWNTEAFF.

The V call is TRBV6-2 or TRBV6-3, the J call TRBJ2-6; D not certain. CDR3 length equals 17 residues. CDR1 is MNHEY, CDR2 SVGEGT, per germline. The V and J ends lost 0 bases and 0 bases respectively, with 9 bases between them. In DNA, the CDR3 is TGTGCCAGCAGTTACTCCCCCTTTCACTCTGGGGCCAACGTCCTGACTTTC. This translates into CASSYSPFHSGANVLTF.

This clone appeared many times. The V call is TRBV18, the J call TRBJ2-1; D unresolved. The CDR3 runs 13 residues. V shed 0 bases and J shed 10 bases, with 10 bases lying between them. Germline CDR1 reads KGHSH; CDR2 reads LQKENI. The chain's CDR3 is CASSPPVAGEQFF. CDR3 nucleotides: TGTGCCAGCTCACCACCGGTGGCCGGCGAGCAGTTCTTC.

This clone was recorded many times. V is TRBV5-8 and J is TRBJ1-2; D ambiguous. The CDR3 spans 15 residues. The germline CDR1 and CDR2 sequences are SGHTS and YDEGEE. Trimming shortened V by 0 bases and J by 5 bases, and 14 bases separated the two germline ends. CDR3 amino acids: CASSLGRPRSYGYTF. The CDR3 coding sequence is TGTGCCAGCAGCTTGGGGCGCCCTCGATCGTATGGCTACACCTTC.

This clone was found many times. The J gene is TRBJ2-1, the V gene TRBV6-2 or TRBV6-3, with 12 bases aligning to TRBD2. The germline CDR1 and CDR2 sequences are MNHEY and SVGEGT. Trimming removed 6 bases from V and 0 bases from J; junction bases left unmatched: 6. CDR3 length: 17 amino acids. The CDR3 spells CASRDPTSGSSYNEQFF. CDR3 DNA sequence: TGTGCCAGCAGGGACCCGACTAGCGGGAGCTCCTACAATGAGCAGTTCTTC.

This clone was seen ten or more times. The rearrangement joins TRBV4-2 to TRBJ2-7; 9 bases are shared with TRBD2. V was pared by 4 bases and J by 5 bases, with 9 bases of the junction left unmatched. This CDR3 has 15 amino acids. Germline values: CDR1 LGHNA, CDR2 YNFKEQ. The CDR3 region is CASSPVAGAGDEQYF. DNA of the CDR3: TGTGCCAGCAGCCCTGTAGCGGGAGCGGGAGACGAGCAGTACTTC.

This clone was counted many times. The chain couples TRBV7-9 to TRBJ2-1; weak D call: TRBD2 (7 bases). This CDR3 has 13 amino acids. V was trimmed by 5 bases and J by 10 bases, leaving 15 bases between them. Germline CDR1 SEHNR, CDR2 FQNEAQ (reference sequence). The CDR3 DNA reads TGTGCCAGCAGCCCGTGGGGGGGCGTCGAGCAGTTCTTC. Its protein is CASSPWGGVEQFF.

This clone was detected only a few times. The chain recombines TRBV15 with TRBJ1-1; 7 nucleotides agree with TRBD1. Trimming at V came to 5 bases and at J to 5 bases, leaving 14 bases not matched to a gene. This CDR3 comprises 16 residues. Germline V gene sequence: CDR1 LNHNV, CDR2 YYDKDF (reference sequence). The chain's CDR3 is CATSGRTGFFGTEAFF. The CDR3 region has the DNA TGTGCCACCAGCGGACGGACAGGTTTTTTTGGGACTGAAGCTTTCTTT.